This T cell receptor beta chain was sequenced in a study of blood T cells in healthy people across ages. Looked up from germline, CDR1 is SGHTA and CDR2 is FQGTGA. This CDR3 has 17 amino acids. Drawing of peripheral blood yielded roughly 9.8 milliliters from each donor. Together with a sample-barcoded 5' primer, a J-beta primer mix was included in a second PCR lasting 7 to 11 cycles. TCRdb passed the 5' RACE reads through MiXCR, listing each CDR3 protein once. Of some 1.4 million distinct CDR3 sequences in the sample, roughly 40% were seen once. This clonotype came up once. Relative to the germline gene, one junction end is altered; a read error may explain this.

Sequencing input: blood. The TCR sequence derives from a woman between 18 and 29 years old in good health. The rearrangement links TRBV7-3 to TRBJ2-3; 10 nucleotides line up with TRBD2. As DNA, the CDR3 is TGTGCCAACAGCTTAGGGCCACTAGCGGGAACAGCAGATACGCAGTATTTT. Its protein is CANSLGPLAGTADTQYF.